This TCR beta chain derives from a study of identical twins. This clonotype was recorded many times. Germline lookup yields CDR1 SGHRS and CDR2 YFSETQ. V was cut by 5 bases and J by 6 bases, with 15 bases left in between. This CDR3 comprises 14 residues. TCRdb re-derived calls from the 5' RACE reads in MiXCR, one entry per CDR3 protein. The repertoire holds around 680,000 distinct CDR3 sequences, with 8.6% as singletons. The same specimen was also included in a second study, on yellow fever vaccine responses in identical twins.

J is TRBJ1-5 and V is TRBV5-1; D not certain. The sample consisted of PBMCs. The receptor's source is a woman younger than 35 in good health. CDR3 sequence (DNA): TGCGCCAGCAGTGCGGGAGCTGAGGGTCAGCCCCAGCATTTT. This gives the protein CASSAGAEGQPQHF.